This T cell receptor beta chain was recorded in a study of blood T cell repertoires in COVID-19. Sequencing used immunoSEQ multiplex PCR; TCRdb keeps in-frame clones, though not all of them. This table holds 100,000 to 120,000 clones, 70% to 90% found once. V shed 0 bases and J shed 5 bases, with 19 bases lying between them. Germline V gene lookup returns CDR1 MNHEY and CDR2 SMNVEV (reference sequence). CDR3 length: 17 residues. The sample taken for sequencing was peripheral blood. The gene calls are TRBV27 and TRBJ1-2, with D maybe TRBD1 (6 bases). This sequence was found in a human donor in a cohort sampled during active COVID-19. The CDR3 DNA reads TGTGCCAGCAGTTTATCGGGGGCGACGTCCCGACCTTATGGCTACACCTTC. Encoded protein: CASSLSGATSRPYGYTF.